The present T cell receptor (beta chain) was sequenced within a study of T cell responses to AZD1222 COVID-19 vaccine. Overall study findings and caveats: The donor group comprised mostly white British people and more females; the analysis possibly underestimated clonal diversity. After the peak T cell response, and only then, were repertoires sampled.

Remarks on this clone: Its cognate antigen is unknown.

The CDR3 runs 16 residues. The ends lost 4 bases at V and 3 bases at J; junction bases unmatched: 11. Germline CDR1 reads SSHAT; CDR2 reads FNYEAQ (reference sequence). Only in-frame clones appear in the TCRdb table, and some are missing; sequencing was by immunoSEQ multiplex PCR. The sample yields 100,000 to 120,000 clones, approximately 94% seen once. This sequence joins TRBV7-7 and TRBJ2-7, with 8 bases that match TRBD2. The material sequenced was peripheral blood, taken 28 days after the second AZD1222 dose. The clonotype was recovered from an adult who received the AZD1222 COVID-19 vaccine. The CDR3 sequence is CASSSKFKTSGYEQYF. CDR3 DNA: TGTGCCAGCAGCTCTAAGTTTAAAACTAGCGGCTACGAGCAGTACTTC.